This T cell receptor (beta chain) was recorded in a study of blood T cell repertoires in COVID-19. Overall study: Samples came from the United States, Italy and Spain, spanning acute and convalescent COVID-19. Sources were T cells, B-cell-depleted T cells, or PBMCs; the material itself was cDNA or gDNA.

The germline V and J ends were trimmed by 7 bases and 9 bases, with 15 bases remaining between them. The germline V gene has CDR1 MNHEY and CDR2 SVGAGI. There are 12 residues in the CDR3. TCRdb's copy holds only in-frame clones and misses some; the assay was immunoSEQ multiplex PCR. The repertoire holds under 250,000 clones, with roughly 84% as singletons. Input material: peripheral blood. V gene TRBV6-5 combines with J gene TRBJ1-1; D gene unclear. The TCR sequence derives from a woman older than 75 with acute or convalescent COVID-19. The DNA for the CDR3 is TGTGCCAGCACCGCGGGGTTGTCGAAAGCTTTCTTT. It translates to CASTAGLSKAFF.